A selection of T cell receptor beta chains follows, all from one sample in a study of cytomegalovirus exposure and HLA in healthy donors. Generated by immunoSEQ multiplex PCR, the TCRdb table keeps only in-frame clones and is missing some. Of around 120,000 clones listed, approximately 90% are singletons. Sequencing was done on a sample of PBMCs. Receptor source: a man aged 18 to 29 in good health and CMV-seronegative. Both conserved end residues are part of each CDR3. The order of the fields is clone size, V gene, J gene, D gene, CDR3 protein, CDR3 DNA. D genes are given only for firm matches. Rows may omit the clone size; those that give it use once, few, many or a size class.

>-|TRBV19|TRBJ2-3|-
CASSMSGTDTQYF
TGTGCCAGTAGTATGAGTGGCACAGATACGCAGTATTTT
>once|TRBV6-1|TRBJ1-1|-
CASSDKLEVTEAFF
TGTGCCAGCAGTGACAAGTTAGAGGTCACTGAAGCTTTCTTT
>-|TRBV27|TRBJ2-5|TRBD2
CASSRPSGGQETQYF
TGTGCCAGCAGCCGTCCTAGCGGGGGACAAGAGACCCAGTACTTC
>-|TRBV18|TRBJ2-7|-
CASSPLASYEQYF
TGTGCCAGCTCACCATTAGCTAGCTACGAGCAGTACTTC
>-|TRBV2|TRBJ2-5|-
CASSEGKRVSGETQYF
TGTGCCAGCAGTGAAGGGAAGCGGGTCTCGGGCGAGACCCAGTACTTC
>few|TRBV7-9|TRBJ1-5|-
CASSLDREGGNQPQHF
TGTGCCAGCAGCTTAGACAGGGAAGGAGGCAATCAGCCCCAGCATTTT
>-|TRBV10-1|TRBJ2-2|-
CASSESNRRTGELFF
TGCGCCAGCAGTGAGTCAAACAGGAGAACCGGGGAGCTGTTTTTT
>once|TRBV2|TRBJ2-1|-
CASSVGQNNEQFF
TGTGCCAGCAGTGTCGGACAGAACAATGAGCAGTTCTTC
>few|TRBV11-3|TRBJ2-7|TRBD2
CASSPTSGRTGEQYF
TGTGCCAGCAGCCCTACTAGCGGGAGAACGGGAGAGCAGTACTTC
>-|TRBV21-1|TRBJ1-2|-
CASSIKPRTKDGYTF
TGTGCCAGCAGCATAAAGCCCCGGACTAAGGATGGCTACACCTTC
>-|TRBV4-1|TRBJ1-1|-
CASSQLLGHEANTEAFF
TGCGCCAGCAGCCAATTATTGGGACACGAGGCCAACACTGAAGCTTTCTTT
>-|TRBV27|TRBJ2-5|TRBD2
CASSPTSLPGLAGIQETQYF
TGTGCCAGCAGTCCCACTTCTCTCCCGGGACTAGCGGGGATTCAAGAGACCCAGTACTTC
>-|TRBV5-1|TRBJ1-1|-
CASSLEEVSTEAFF
TGCGCCAGCAGCTTGGAAGAGGTTTCCACTGAAGCTTTCTTT
>-|TRBV6-5|TRBJ2-1|-
CASSRYNEQFF
TGTGCCAGCAGCCGCTACAATGAGCAGTTCTTC
>-|TRBV2|TRBJ2-2|TRBD2
CASRPTSGITGELFF
TGTGCCAGCAGGCCGACTAGCGGGATAACCGGGGAGCTGTTTTTT
>once|TRBV20-1|TRBJ1-1|-
CSASIEAGAFF
TGCAGTGCTAGCATCGAGGCAGGGGCTTTCTTT
>-|TRBV5-1|TRBJ2-7|TRBD2
CASSLKSSGGSYEQYF
TGCGCCAGCAGCTTGAAGAGCAGCGGGGGCTCCTACGAGCAGTACTTC
>-|TRBV9|TRBJ2-3|-
CASSAARVDLDTQYF
TGTGCCAGCAGCGCGGCCCGTGTGGACTTGGATACGCAGTATTTT
>few|TRBV11-2|TRBJ2-7|-
CASSLEYGYEQYF
TGTGCCAGCAGCTTAGAGTACGGCTACGAGCAGTACTTC
>-|TRBV5-1|TRBJ2-1|-
CASSLPESPYNEQFF
TGCGCCAGCAGCTTGCCTGAGAGCCCCTACAATGAGCAGTTCTTC
>-|TRBV5-4|TRBJ1-2|-
CASSYSRVDYGYTF
TGTGCCAGCAGCTATTCCAGGGTGGACTATGGCTACACCTTC
>-|TRBV25-1|TRBJ2-1|TRBD1
CASTRDRVGSGIGQFF
TGTGCCAGCACCCGGGACAGGGTTGGGTCTGGAATTGGTCAGTTCTTC
>-|TRBV9|TRBJ2-1|-
CASSVIQGQGEQFF
TGTGCCAGCAGCGTGATTCAGGGTCAGGGTGAGCAGTTCTTC
>-|TRBV6-5|TRBJ1-5|TRBD1
CASSRDSSRRPQHF
TGTGCCAGCAGCAGGGACAGCTCTAGAAGGCCCCAGCATTTT
>-|TRBV10-1|TRBJ2-7|-
CASSEGGAVREQYF
TGCGCCAGCAGTGAGGGGGGGGCAGTACGGGAGCAGTACTTC
>once|TRBV4-1|TRBJ2-6|TRBD2
CASSSGIRSSGANVLTF
TGCGCCAGCAGCAGCGGGATTCGAAGCTCTGGGGCCAACGTCCTGACTTTC
>-|TRBV28|TRBJ2-7|-
CASSLWTLQTYEQYF
TGTGCCAGCAGTTTATGGACACTCCAAACATACGAGCAGTACTTC
>few|TRBV5-4|TRBJ2-7|TRBD1
CASSSRDSTYEQYF
TGTGCCAGCAGCTCCCGGGACAGCACCTACGAGCAGTACTTC
>-|TRBV9|TRBJ1-1|-
CASSVGVQKDEAFF
TGTGCCAGCAGCGTAGGGGTACAGAAAGATGAAGCTTTCTTT
>-|TRBV18|TRBJ1-2|-
CASSPTEVYGYTF
TGTGCCAGCTCACCAACAGAAGTCTATGGCTACACCTTC
>-|TRBV29-1|TRBJ1-5|TRBD1
CSVATGGYQPQHF
TGCAGCGTTGCGACAGGGGGCTATCAGCCCCAGCATTTT
>-|TRBV30|TRBJ1-6|-
CAWESSSPLHF
TGTGCCTGGGAAAGTAGTTCACCCCTCCACTTT
>-|TRBV27|TRBJ2-1|TRBD2
CASRTKLAYNEQFF
TGTGCCAGCAGGACAAAACTAGCGTACAATGAGCAGTTCTTC
>few|TRBV9|TRBJ2-1|TRBD2
CASSPERVAGPYNEQFF
TGTGCCAGCAGTCCCGAGAGGGTAGCGGGGCCTTACAATGAGCAGTTCTTC
>-|TRBV30|TRBJ2-2|TRBD2
CAWNGGANTGELFF
TGTGCCTGGAACGGGGGGGCGAACACCGGGGAGCTGTTTTTT
>once|TRBV29-1|TRBJ2-1|TRBD2
CSVETSGRTYNEQFF
TGCAGCGTTGAGACTAGCGGGAGGACCTACAATGAGCAGTTCTTC
>-|TRBV10-1|TRBJ2-6|-
CASSESTGSGANVLTF
TGCGCCAGCAGTGAGTCAACAGGATCTGGGGCCAACGTCCTGACTTTC
>-|TRBV7-2|TRBJ2-7|-
CASSLVGGSSYEQYF
TGTGCCAGCAGCTTAGTTGGGGGGAGCTCCTACGAGCAGTACTTC
>-|TRBV10-3|TRBJ1-5|-
CAISESASNQPQHF
TGTGCCATCAGTGAGTCGGCTAGCAATCAGCCCCAGCATTTT
>many|TRBV4-3|TRBJ1-4|TRBD1
CASSADRANEKLFF
TGCGCCAGCAGCGCCGACAGGGCGAATGAAAAACTGTTTTTT